This T cell receptor (beta chain) emerged from a study of shared clonotypes between healthy human individuals. Findings and limits, study-wide: Naive subsets, compared against memory subsets, generally had larger estimated richness values.

Regarding this clone: Its antigen remains unidentified.

Using approximately 200 ng DNA, some 30,000 T cell genomes, the sorted-subset replicate PCRs were run. Assay: immunoSEQ multiplex PCR; the TCRdb copy retains only in-frame clones and omits some. This table holds under 750,000 clones, 55% to 80% found once. Among the donors, all were Caucasian adults who lived in Nashville, Tennessee. Splitting the CD4+ cells yielded a CD45RA+ naive subset and a CD45RA-negative memory subset. CDR1 is SGHRS and CDR2 is YFSETQ in the germline V gene. J lost 3 bases, V lost 0 bases, and 14 bases had no gene match. The CDR3 length is 19 residues. The V call is TRBV5-1, the J call TRBJ2-7; 11 bases map to TRBD1. The TCR originated in a woman aged 25 to 45 in good health. Sequencing was carried out using memory CD4+ T cells sorted from blood. Specified subset: CD45RA-negative fraction. The CDR3, as DNA: TGCGCCAGCAGCTTGGCCAACTCGCCTTCGGACAGGGGGCACTACGAGCAGTACTTC. This translates into CASSLANSPSDRGHYEQYF. The variable domain in full, completed from reference TRBV5-1 and TRBJ2-7, reads KAGVTQTPRYLIKTRGQQVTLSCSPISGHRSVSWYQQTPGQGLQFLFEYFSETQRNKGNFPGRFSGRQFSNSRSEMNVSTLELGDSALYLCASSLANSPSDRGHYEQYFGPGTRLTVT.